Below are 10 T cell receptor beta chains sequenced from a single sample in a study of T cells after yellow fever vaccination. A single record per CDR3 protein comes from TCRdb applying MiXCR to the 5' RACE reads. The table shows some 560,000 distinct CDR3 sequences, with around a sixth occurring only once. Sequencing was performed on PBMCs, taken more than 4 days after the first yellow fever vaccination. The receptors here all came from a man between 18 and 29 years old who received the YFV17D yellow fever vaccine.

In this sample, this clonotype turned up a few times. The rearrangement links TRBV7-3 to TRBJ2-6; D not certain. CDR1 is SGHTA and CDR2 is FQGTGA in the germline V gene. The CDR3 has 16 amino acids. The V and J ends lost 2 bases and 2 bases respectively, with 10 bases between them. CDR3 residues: CASSLELAAGANVLTF. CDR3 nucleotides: TGTGCCAGCAGCTTAGAATTGGCTGCTGGGGCCAACGTCCTGACTTTC.

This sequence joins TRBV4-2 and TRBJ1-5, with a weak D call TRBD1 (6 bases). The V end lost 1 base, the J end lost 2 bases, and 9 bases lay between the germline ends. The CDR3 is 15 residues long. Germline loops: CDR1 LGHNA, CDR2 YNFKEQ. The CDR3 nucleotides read TGTGCCAGCAGCCAAGTGAGGGGGGGCAATCAGCCCCAGCATTTT. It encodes CASSQVRGGNQPQHF.

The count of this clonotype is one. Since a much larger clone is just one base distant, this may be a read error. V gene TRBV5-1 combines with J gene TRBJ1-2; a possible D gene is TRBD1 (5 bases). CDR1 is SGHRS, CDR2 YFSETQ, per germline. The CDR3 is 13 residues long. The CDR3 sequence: CASSQGTVVGYAF. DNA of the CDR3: TGCGCCAGCAGCCAAGGGACGGTAGTTGGCTACGCCTTC. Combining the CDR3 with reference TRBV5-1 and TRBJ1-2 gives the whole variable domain KAGVTQTPRYLIKTRGQQVTLSCSPISGHRSVSWYQQTPGQGLQFLFEYFSETQRNKGNFPGRFSGRQFSNSRSEMNVSTLELGDSALYLCASSQGTVVGYAFGSGTRLTVV.

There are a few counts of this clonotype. Written as DNA, the CDR3 is TGTGCCACCGCGCAGGGTCTGAACACTGAAGCTTTCTTT. Translated: CATAQGLNTEAFF. The genes are TRBV10-3 and TRBJ1-1; D might be TRBD1 (5 bases). The V and J ends lost 10 bases and 0 bases respectively, with 12 bases between them. The CDR3 spans 13 residues. The germline V gene has CDR1 ENHRY and CDR2 SYGVKD.

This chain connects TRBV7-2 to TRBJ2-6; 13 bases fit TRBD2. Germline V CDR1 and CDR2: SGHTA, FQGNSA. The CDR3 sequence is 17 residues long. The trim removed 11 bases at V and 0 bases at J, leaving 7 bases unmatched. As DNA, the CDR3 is TGTGCCGTAACTAGCGGGGGGGCTAGCTCTGGGGCCAACGTCCTGACTTTC. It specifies CAVTSGGASSGANVLTF.

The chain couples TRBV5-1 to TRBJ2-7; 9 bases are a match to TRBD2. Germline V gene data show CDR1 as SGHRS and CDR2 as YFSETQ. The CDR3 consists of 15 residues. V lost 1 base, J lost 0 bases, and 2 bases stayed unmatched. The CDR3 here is CASSLISGSSYEQYF. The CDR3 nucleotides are TGCGCCAGCAGCTTGATTAGCGGGAGCTCCTACGAGCAGTACTTC. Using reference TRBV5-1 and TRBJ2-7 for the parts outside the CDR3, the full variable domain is KAGVTQTPRYLIKTRGQQVTLSCSPISGHRSVSWYQQTPGQGLQFLFEYFSETQRNKGNFPGRFSGRQFSNSRSEMNVSTLELGDSALYLCASSLISGSSYEQYFGPGTRLTVT.

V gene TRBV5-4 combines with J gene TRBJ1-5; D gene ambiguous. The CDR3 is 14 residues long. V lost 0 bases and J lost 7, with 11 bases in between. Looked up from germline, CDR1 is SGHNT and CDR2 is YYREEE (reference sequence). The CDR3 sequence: CASSLAGGPQPQHF. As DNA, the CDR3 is TGTGCCAGCAGCTTGGCCGGCGGACCGCAGCCCCAGCATTTT.

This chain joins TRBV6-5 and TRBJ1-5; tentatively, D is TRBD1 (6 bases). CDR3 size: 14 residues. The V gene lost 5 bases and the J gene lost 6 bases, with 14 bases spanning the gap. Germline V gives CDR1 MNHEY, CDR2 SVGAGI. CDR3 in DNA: TGTGCCAGCAGTACCGGACAGTTATCTCAGCCCCAGCATTTT. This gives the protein CASSTGQLSQPQHF.

CDR3 sequence (DNA): TGTGCCAGCAGCCCACAAGAACGGGTCGTGTTAGGTTTCGATGAGCAGTTCTTC. It codes for CASSPQERVVLGFDEQFF. The rearrangement links TRBV14 to TRBJ2-1; D call uncertain. Trimming shortened V by 4 bases and J by 8 bases, and 27 bases separated the two germline ends. Per the germline V gene, CDR1 is SGHDN and CDR2 is FVKESK. CDR3 length equals 18 residues.

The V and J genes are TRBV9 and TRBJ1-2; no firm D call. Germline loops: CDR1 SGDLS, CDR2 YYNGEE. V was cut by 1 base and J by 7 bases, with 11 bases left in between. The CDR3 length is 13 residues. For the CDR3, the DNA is TGTGCCAGCAGCGTATTGTCATGGAGTGGCTACACCTTC. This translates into CASSVLSWSGYTF.